The 17 T cell receptor beta chains presented below share a single source sample, sequenced in a study of blood T cell repertoires in COVID-19. Produced via immunoSEQ multiplex PCR; TCRdb's table is partial and in-frame only. The profile shows fewer than 200,000 clones, about 83% of them singletons. What was sequenced was peripheral blood. Receptor source: a woman aged 18-29 years who had recovered from COVID-19.

V usage is TRBV2 and J usage is TRBJ2-2; no reliable D call. V was clipped by 4 bases and J by 1 base, with 10 bases between them. Looked up from germline, CDR1 is SNHLY and CDR2 is FYNNEI. CDR3 length: 15 amino acids. The CDR3: CASSGFGLNTGELFF. CDR3 DNA sequence: TGTGCCAGCAGTGGGTTCGGTCTGAACACCGGGGAGCTGTTTTTT.

This clone occurred once. The chain combines TRBV7-9 with TRBJ2-3; D is possibly TRBD1 (5 bases). Between the trimmed V and J ends, which lost 5 bases and 4 bases, there was a span of 7 bases. This CDR3 spans 12 amino acids. Germline loops: CDR1 SEHNR, CDR2 FQNEAQ (reference sequence). DNA of the CDR3: TGTGCCAGCAGCCGACAGTCAGATACGCAGTATTTT. Protein sequence: CASSRQSDTQYF.

The V and J genes are TRBV6-6 and TRBJ1-2; 7 positions agree with TRBD1. J gave up 3 bases and V 5 bases, and 3 bases lay outside the gene matches. Germline lookup yields CDR1 MNHNY and CDR2 SVGAGI (reference sequence). The CDR3 is made up of 13 amino acids. The CDR3 is CASSTGADYGYTF. In nucleotides, the CDR3 is TGTGCCAGCAGTACAGGGGCCGACTATGGCTACACCTTC.

This clone occurred once. The V gene is TRBV7-9, the J gene TRBJ1-4; possible D gene TRBD1, 5 bases. Looked up from germline, CDR1 is SEHNR and CDR2 is FQNEAQ (reference sequence). V lost 2 bases and J lost 8, with 12 bases in between. There are 14 residues in the CDR3. The CDR3 DNA reads TGTGCCAGCAGCTTAATCCAGGGTCGCGAAAAACTGTTTTTT. As protein: CASSLIQGREKLFF.

The chain uses TRBV19 and TRBJ1-1, with a tentative D call TRBD1 (6 bases). This CDR3 contains 16 residues. Trimming stripped 1 base from V and 4 bases from J, with 16 bases between. Per germline, CDR1 LNHDA and CDR2 SQIVND (reference sequence). CDR3 bases: TGTGCCAGTAGTATAGGGGCCCGACAGGTCCCCACTGAAGCTTTCTTT. Amino acid sequence: CASSIGARQVPTEAFF. The complete variable domain, with remaining parts taken from reference TRBV19 and TRBJ1-1, reads DGGITQSPKYLFRKEGQNVTLSCEQNLNHDAMYWYRQDPGQGLRLIYYSQIVNDFQKGDIAEGYSVSREKKESFPLTVTSAQKNPTAFYLCASSIGARQVPTEAFFGQGTRLTVV.

The V call is TRBV19, the J call TRBJ1-1; no clear D. The CDR3 sequence is 13 residues long. The germline CDR1 and CDR2 sequences are LNHDA and SQIVND (reference sequence). Trimming pared 3 bases from V and 2 bases from J, leaving 7 bases between. The CDR3: CASSIIGNTEAFF. The CDR3 bases are TGTGCCAGTAGTATTATCGGTAACACTGAAGCTTTCTTT.

This clone was seen more than once but under ten times. The CDR3 DNA follows: TGTGCCAGTAGTCCCCAGGCCTATCTGATAGAGTATAGCAATCAGCCCCAGCATTTT. Translated: CASSPQAYLIEYSNQPQHF. The chain carries TRBV19 and TRBJ1-5; D is undetermined. With 5 bases removed from V and 0 bases from J, the gap between germline ends came to 23 bases. The CDR3 sequence is 19 residues long. The germline V gene encodes CDR1 LNHDA and CDR2 SQIVND (reference sequence).

The V gene is TRBV9, the J gene TRBJ2-7, with D possibly being TRBD1 (5 bases). Germline loops: CDR1 SGDLS, CDR2 YYNGEE. The CDR3 is 15 residues long. Trimming left V 3 bases short and J 0 bases short, with 13 bases between. CDR3 amino acids: CASSAGHKISYEQYF. The CDR3 DNA follows: TGTGCCAGCAGCGCAGGACACAAAATCTCCTACGAGCAGTACTTC.

The J gene is TRBJ2-2, the V gene TRBV11-2, with a possible D match to TRBD2 (6 bases). Germline V gene data show CDR1 as SGHAT and CDR2 as FQNNGV. The CDR3 has 14 amino acids. The germline V and J ends were trimmed by 1 base and 3 bases, with 6 bases remaining between them. The CDR3 nucleotides are TGTGCCAGCAGCTTAGGGGGGGACACCGGGGAGCTGTTTTTT. Protein product: CASSLGGDTGELFF. Complete variable domain (other parts from reference TRBV11-2 and TRBJ2-2): EAGVAQSPRYKIIEKRQSVAFWCNPISGHATLYWYQQILGQGPKLLIQFQNNGVVDDSQLPKDRFSAERLKGVDSTLKIQPAKLEDSAVYLCASSLGGDTGELFFGEGSRLTVL.

The chain carries TRBV7-2 and TRBJ1-3; D perhaps matches TRBD1 (6 bases). Germline CDR1 SGHTA, CDR2 FQGNSA. This CDR3 is built from 17 residues. Trimming took 1 base from V and 0 from J, leaving 13 bases between them. CDR3 sequence reads: CASSLDRARSSGNTIYF. Here the CDR3 DNA reads TGTGCCAGCAGCTTAGACAGGGCACGATCCTCTGGAAACACCATATATTTT.

DNA of the CDR3: TGTGCCAGCAGTTACCTTGTGACAGCGAACACTGAAGCTTTCTTT. This translates into CASSYLVTANTEAFF. V gene TRBV6-5 combines with J gene TRBJ1-1, with D perhaps TRBD1 (5 bases). Trimming cost V 2 bases and J 1 base, with 11 bases left between them. Germline values: CDR1 MNHEY, CDR2 SVGAGI. CDR3 length equals 15 residues.

The V call is TRBV5-4, the J call TRBJ1-6, with D perhaps matching TRBD1 (6 bases). Germline values: CDR1 SGHNT, CDR2 YYREEE (reference sequence). The CDR3 is made up of 16 amino acids. The V end lost 4 bases, the J end lost 6 bases, and 17 bases lay between the germline ends. The CDR3: CASSLVPGQRNSPLHF. The CDR3 nucleotides read TGTGCCAGCAGCCTAGTCCCGGGACAACGTAATTCACCCCTCCACTTT.

This chain uses TRBV21-1 with TRBJ2-7; the table gives TRBD2 as D, unverified against the DNA. TRBV21-1 is a pseudogene locus. This CDR3 has 11 residues. Here the CDR3 reads CASSTLYEQYV. The CDR3 DNA follows: TGTGCCAGCAGCACCCTCTACGAGCAGTACGTC.

This sequence joins TRBV9 and TRBJ2-2, with D possibly being TRBD2 (5 bases). With 1 base removed from V and 4 bases from J, the gap between germline ends came to 11 bases. The CDR3 is made up of 15 amino acids. CDR1 and CDR2 (germline): SGDLS, YYNGEE. CDR3: CASSVSDAGTGELFF. The CDR3 DNA follows: TGTGCCAGCAGCGTATCGGACGCGGGCACCGGGGAGCTGTTTTTT.

The gene calls are TRBV7-3 and TRBJ2-1, with 8 bases matching TRBD2. With V trimmed by 8 bases and J by 6 bases, 9 bases remained unmatched. There are 14 residues in the CDR3. Germline CDR1 and CDR2: SGHTA and FQGTGA. The CDR3 here is CASSAGVPANEQFF. The CDR3 DNA follows: TGTGCCAGCTCAGCGGGAGTACCCGCCAATGAGCAGTTCTTC.

This clone showed up just a few times. Other DNA sequences from this sample encode an identical CDR3 as well. The chain combines TRBV5-4 with TRBJ1-2, with TRBD1 matching over 7 bases. The V gene end was trimmed by 3 bases and the J gene end by 8 bases; junction bases not matched to a gene: 7. The CDR3 sequence is 13 residues long. Per germline, CDR1 SGHNT and CDR2 YYREEE (reference sequence). The CDR3 DNA sequence: TGTGCCAGCAGCTCAAAGGGGGCGAGGGGCTACACCTTC. It codes for CASSSKGARGYTF.

V usage is TRBV15 and J usage is TRBJ1-1; TRBD1 matches 7 bases. CDR3 size: 13 residues. The ends lost 1 base at V and 10 bases at J; junction bases unmatched: 6. Germline V lookup: CDR1 LNHNV, CDR2 YYDKDF (reference sequence). The CDR3 reads CATSRGRGQVAFF. In DNA, the CDR3 is TGTGCCACCAGCAGAGGGAGGGGGCAGGTAGCTTTCTTT.